This T cell receptor beta chain derives from a study of T cell changes during pregnancy in multiple sclerosis. The data were produced by immunoSEQ multiplex PCR, yet TCRdb's version contains in-frame clones alone and is incomplete. The sample holds roughly 69,000 clones, just over 90% seen once. This sample comprised peripheral blood, obtained in the third trimester of pregnancy. The receptor was derived from a female donor with multiple sclerosis, enrolled in a pregnancy study.

The CDR3 protein is CASSSSPGTVNEQFF. The CDR3 region has the DNA TGCGCCAGCAGCTCAAGTCCCGGGACAGTCAATGAGCAGTTCTTC. This chain links TRBV5-1 with TRBJ2-1; 7 bases map to TRBD1. J gave up 6 bases and V 3 bases, and 9 bases lay outside the gene matches. The CDR3 is made up of 15 amino acids. Germline V gene lookup returns CDR1 SGHRS and CDR2 YFSETQ.